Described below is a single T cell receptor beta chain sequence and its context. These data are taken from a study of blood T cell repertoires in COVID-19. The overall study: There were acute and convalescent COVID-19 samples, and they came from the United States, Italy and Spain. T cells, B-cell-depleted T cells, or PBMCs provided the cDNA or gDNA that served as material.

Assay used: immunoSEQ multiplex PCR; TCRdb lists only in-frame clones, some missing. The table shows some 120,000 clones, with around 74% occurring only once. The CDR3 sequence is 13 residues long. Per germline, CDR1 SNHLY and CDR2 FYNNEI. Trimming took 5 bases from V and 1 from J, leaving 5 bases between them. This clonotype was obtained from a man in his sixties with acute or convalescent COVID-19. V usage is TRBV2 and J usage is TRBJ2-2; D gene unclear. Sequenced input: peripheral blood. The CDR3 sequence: CASSLRNTGELFF. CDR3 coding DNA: TGTGCCAGCAGTCTCAGGAACACCGGGGAGCTGTTTTTT.